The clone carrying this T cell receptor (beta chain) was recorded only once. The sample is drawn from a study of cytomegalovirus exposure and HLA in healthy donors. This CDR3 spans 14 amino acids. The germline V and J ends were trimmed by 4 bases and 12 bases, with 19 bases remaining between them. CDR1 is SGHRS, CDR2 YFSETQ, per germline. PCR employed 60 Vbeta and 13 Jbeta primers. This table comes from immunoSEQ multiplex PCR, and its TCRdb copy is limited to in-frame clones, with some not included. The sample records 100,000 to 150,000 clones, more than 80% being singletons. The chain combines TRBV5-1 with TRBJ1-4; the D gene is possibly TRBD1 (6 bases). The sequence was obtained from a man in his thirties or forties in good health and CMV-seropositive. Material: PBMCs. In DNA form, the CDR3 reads TGCGCCAGCAGCCCGGAAGTATACAGGGCGGAACTGTTTTTT. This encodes CASSPEVYRAELFF.